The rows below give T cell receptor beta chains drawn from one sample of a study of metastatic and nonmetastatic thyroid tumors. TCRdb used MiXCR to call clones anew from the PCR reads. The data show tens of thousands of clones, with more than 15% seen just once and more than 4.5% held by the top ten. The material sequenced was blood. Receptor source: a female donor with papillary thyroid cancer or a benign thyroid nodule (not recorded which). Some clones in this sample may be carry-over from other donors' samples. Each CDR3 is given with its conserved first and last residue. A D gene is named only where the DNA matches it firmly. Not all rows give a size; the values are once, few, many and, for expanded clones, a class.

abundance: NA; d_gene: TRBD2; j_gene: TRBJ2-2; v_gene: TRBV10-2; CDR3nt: TGCGCCAGCAGCGGACTAGCGGACCTAAACACCGGGGAGCTGTTTTTT; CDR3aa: CASSGLADLNTGELFF
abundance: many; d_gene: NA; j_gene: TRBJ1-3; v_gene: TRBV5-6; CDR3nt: TGTGCCAGCAGCGGGGGACCCCTCTCTGGAAACACCATATATTTT; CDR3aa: CASSGGPLSGNTIYF
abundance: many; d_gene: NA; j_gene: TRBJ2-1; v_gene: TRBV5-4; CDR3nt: TGTGCCAGCAGCCCCCGGGACGGCTACAATGAGCAGTTCTTC; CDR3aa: CASSPRDGYNEQFF
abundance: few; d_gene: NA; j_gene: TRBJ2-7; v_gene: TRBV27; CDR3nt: TGTGCCAGCAGTGCGGGGACAGTGGCGCCCTACGAGCAGTACTTC; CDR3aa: CASSAGTVAPYEQYF
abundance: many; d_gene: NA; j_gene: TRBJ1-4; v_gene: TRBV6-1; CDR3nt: TGTGCCAGCAGGGACGTTAATGAAAAACTGTTTTTT; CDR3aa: CASRDVNEKLFF
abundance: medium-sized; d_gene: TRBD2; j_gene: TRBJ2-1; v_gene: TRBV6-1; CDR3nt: TGTGCCAGCAGTGGCAGCGGGGGGGGCTCCTACAATGAGCAGTTCTTC; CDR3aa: CASSGSGGGSYNEQFF
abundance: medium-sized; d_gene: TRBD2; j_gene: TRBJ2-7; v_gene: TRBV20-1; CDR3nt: TGCAGTGAAAAGCGGGGCTCCTACGAGCAGTACTTC; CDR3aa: CSEKRGSYEQYF
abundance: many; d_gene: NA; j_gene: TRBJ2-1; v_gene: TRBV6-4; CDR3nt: TGTGCCAGCAGCGACTCGATCCGGGACTACAATGAGCAGTTCTTC; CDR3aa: CASSDSIRDYNEQFF
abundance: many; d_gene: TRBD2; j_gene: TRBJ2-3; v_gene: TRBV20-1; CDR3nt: TGCAGTGCTAGAGTTAGCGGGAGGGTCAGCACAGATACGCAGTATTTT; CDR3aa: CSARVSGRVSTDTQYF
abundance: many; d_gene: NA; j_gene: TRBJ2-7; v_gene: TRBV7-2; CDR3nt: TGTGCCAGCAGCCCGAGGGACGTCTCCTACGAGCAGTACTTC; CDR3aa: CASSPRDVSYEQYF
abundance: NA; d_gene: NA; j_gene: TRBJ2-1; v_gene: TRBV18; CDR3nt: TGTGCCAGCTCACTCAGGGTGCCCAATGAGCAGTTCTTC; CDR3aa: CASSLRVPNEQFF
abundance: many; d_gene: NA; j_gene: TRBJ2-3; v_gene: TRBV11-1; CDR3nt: TGTGCCAGCAGCTTAGGGACTGGCGTTAAGGGAGATACGCAGTATTTT; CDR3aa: CASSLGTGVKGDTQYF
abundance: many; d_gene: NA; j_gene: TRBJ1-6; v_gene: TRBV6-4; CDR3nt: TGTGCCAGCAGTGACACTCAGGGAGGAAGCTCACCCCTCCACTTT; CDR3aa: CASSDTQGGSSPLHF
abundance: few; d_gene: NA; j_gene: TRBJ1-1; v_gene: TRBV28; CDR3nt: TGTGCCAGCATTCACAGTGGGGCGGGTGACACTGAAGCTTTCTTT; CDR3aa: CASIHSGAGDTEAFF
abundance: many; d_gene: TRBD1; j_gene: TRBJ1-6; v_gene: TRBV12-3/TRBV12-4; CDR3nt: TGTGCCAGCAGTCAGACAGGGTTTATGAAGGCCCTCCACTTT; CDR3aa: CASSQTGFMKALHF
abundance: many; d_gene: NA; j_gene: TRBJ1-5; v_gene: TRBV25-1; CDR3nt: TGTGCCAGCAGGGAGAAGGGCGAGCCTCTCAATCAGCCCCAGCATTTT; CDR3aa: CASREKGEPLNQPQHF
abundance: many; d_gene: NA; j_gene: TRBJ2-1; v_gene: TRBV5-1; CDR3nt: TGCGCCAGCAGCCCGGGACGAGCGGGCTACAATGAGCAGTTCTTC; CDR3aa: CASSPGRAGYNEQFF